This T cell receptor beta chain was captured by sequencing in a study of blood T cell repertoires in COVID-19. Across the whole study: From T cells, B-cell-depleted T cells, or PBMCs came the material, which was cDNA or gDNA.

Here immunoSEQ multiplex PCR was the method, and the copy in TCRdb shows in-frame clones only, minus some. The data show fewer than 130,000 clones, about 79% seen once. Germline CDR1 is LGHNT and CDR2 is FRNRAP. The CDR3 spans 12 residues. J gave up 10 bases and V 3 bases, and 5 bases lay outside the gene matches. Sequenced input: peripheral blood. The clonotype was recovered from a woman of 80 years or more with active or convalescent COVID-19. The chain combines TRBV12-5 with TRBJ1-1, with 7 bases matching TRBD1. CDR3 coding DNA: TGTGCTAGTGGTTTCGGACAGGCGGCAGCTTTCTTT. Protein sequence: CASGFGQAAAFF.